The rows below give T cell receptor beta chains drawn from one sample of a study of T cells in Graves' hyperthyroidism and ophthalmopathy. TCRdb re-called the multiplex PCR reads with MiXCR, one entry per CDR3 protein. The sample carries about 320,000 distinct CDR3 sequences, around 17% recorded once. Source material: blood. These receptors originate from a man aged 25 to 40 with Graves' hyperthyroidism. Each CDR3 is given with its conserved first and last residue. A D gene is named only where the DNA matches it firmly. Part of the rows lack a size; the others show once, few, many or a class for expanded clones.

v_call	d_call	clone_size	j_call	cdr3_nt	cdr3_aa
TRBV3-1	.	.	TRBJ1-4	TGTGCCAGCAGCCAAGTCTCGAATGAAAAACTGTTTTTT	CASSQVSNEKLFF
TRBV6-1	.	few	TRBJ1-5	TGTGCCAGCAGGTCCAGCGGCCCGGGGTCCCAGCATTTT	CASRSSGPGSQHF
TRBV18	.	many	TRBJ2-1	TGTGCCAGCTCACCCCCAGGGTCAGTAACTTACAATGAGCAGTTCTTC	CASSPPGSVTYNEQFF
TRBV3-1	.	many	TRBJ2-3	TGTGCCAGCAGCCAAGACGCTGGGGCAGATACGCAGTATTTT	CASSQDAGADTQYF
TRBV7-3	.	many	TRBJ1-2	TGTGCCACCAGGCCCGACCCGTCATCGGATGGCTACACCTTC	CATRPDPSSDGYTF
TRBV30	TRBD2	many	TRBJ2-1	TGTGCCTGGAGTAGGACTAGCGGTCCAGTACCCTTCTACAATGAGCAGTTCTTC	CAWSRTSGPVPFYNEQFF
TRBV24-1	TRBD2	.	TRBJ2-1	TGTGCCACCAGTGACCCAGGACTAGCGGGCAATGAGCAGTTCTTC	CATSDPGLAGNEQFF
TRBV6-5	.	.	TRBJ1-1	TGTGCCAGCAGTTACCAACCCCAGGTAGAAGCTTTCTTT	CASSYQPQVEAFF
TRBV29-1	.	few	TRBJ2-7	TGCAGCGTTGAAGGCAGGGGGGGGGCAACCTCCGAGCAGTACTTC	CSVEGRGGATSEQYF
TRBV11-2	.	.	TRBJ1-1	TGTGCCAGCGCTGACGGAAGCCCAATGAACACTGAAGCTTTCTTT	CASADGSPMNTEAFF
TRBV20-1	TRBD2	.	TRBJ2-1	TGCAGTGCTAGAGATCCGGGACTAGCGGTTCCCTCCTACAATGAGCAGTTCTTC	CSARDPGLAVPSYNEQFF
TRBV25-1	.	few	TRBJ1-1	TGTGCCAGCAGTCCCAGCAGGCGAAACGGCGAAGCTTTCTTT	CASSPSRRNGEAFF
TRBV10-3	.	.	TRBJ1-4	TGTGCCATCAGTATGGACAGAAATGAAAAACTGTTTTTT	CAISMDRNEKLFF
TRBV6-1	TRBD1	many	TRBJ1-1	TGTGCCAGCAGTGAAGTCGGCAGGGGGCTGACTGAAGCTTTCTTT	CASSEVGRGLTEAFF
TRBV12-3/TRBV12-4	TRBD1	many	TRBJ2-3	TGTGCCAGCAGTCAACTCAGGGGGTACACAGATACGCAGTATTTT	CASSQLRGYTDTQYF
TRBV12-3/TRBV12-4	TRBD1	many	TRBJ1-1	TGTGCCAGCAGCCGAGGACAGGTGGGAATCGCTGAAGCTTTCTTT	CASSRGQVGIAEAFF
TRBV24-1	.	many	TRBJ2-1	TGTGCCACGGTGGGATACAATGAGCAGTTCTTC	CATVGYNEQFF
TRBV27	TRBD2	few	TRBJ2-7	TGTGCCAGCAGCTCCGGGACTAGCGGGAGGTGGTACGAGCAGTACTTC	CASSSGTSGRWYEQYF
TRBV7-9	TRBD2	many	TRBJ2-3	TGTGCCAGCAGCTTACTAGCGGGGGGTTTAAATACGCAGTATTTT	CASSLLAGGLNTQYF
TRBV6-1	.	.	TRBJ2-3	TGTGCCAGCAGTTATTCCCGACGACCCAGCACAGATACGCAGTATTTT	CASSYSRRPSTDTQYF
TRBV28	TRBD1	many	TRBJ2-5	TGTGCCAGCAGTTTAAGCTCCGGGGACAGTCTAGAGACCCAGTACTTC	CASSLSSGDSLETQYF
TRBV5-1	TRBD2	few	TRBJ2-1	TGCGCCAGCAGCTTGGGAGCGGGAGTTGGTACCTACAATGAGCAGTTCTTC	CASSLGAGVGTYNEQFF
TRBV28	.	many	TRBJ2-7	TGTGCCAGCAAACCCTCTACGAGCACCTACGAGCAGTACTTC	CASKPSTSTYEQYF
TRBV19	TRBD1	few	TRBJ2-5	TGTGCCAGTAGGCGAAACAGGGACAGTCAAGAGACCCAGTACTTC	CASRRNRDSQETQYF
TRBV2	.	many	TRBJ2-3	TGTGCCAGCCGGGGGCAGTTTGGTGGCACAGATACGCAGTATTTT	CASRGQFGGTDTQYF
TRBV6-1	.	few	TRBJ1-5	TGTGCCAGCAGTCCCCGGGTCGGGTTCCAGCCCCAGCATTTT	CASSPRVGFQPQHF
TRBV24-1	.	many	TRBJ2-7	TGTGCCTCTCAGGATTCCTACGAGCAGTACTTC	CASQDSYEQYF
TRBV29-1	.	many	TRBJ2-4	TGCAGCGGTGCCCTAAGCAAAAACATTCAGTACTTC	CSGALSKNIQYF
TRBV29-1	.	.	TRBJ2-1	TGCAGCGTCTCCCCGACACTTTACAATGAGCAGTTCTTC	CSVSPTLYNEQFF
TRBV5-1	.	many	TRBJ2-1	TGCGCCAGCAGCTTGGTGTTAACTGAGCAGTTCTTC	CASSLVLTEQFF
TRBV25-1	.	.	TRBJ1-1	TGTGCCAGCGCAATATCTTCTGAAGCTTTCTTT	CASAISSEAFF
TRBV24-1	TRBD2	.	TRBJ2-1	TGTGCCACCAGTGACCTAGGGACTAGCGAGAGGGAAAATGAGCAGTTCTTC	CATSDLGTSERENEQFF
TRBV6-8	.	.	TRBJ2-3	TGTGCCAGCAGTTCCCCCACGCTCCCAGATACGCAGTATTTT	CASSSPTLPDTQYF
TRBV24-1	.	few	TRBJ2-5	TGTGCCACCAGTGATTTTGGGGTCAGGGGCGAGACCCAGTACTTC	CATSDFGVRGETQYF
TRBV3-1	.	many	TRBJ2-7	TGTGCCAGCGGGTCCAGCTCCTACGAGCAGTACTTC	CASGSSSYEQYF
TRBV19	TRBD1	.	TRBJ2-7	TGTGCCAGTAGTACGACAGGGGAAGAGCAGTACTTC	CASSTTGEEQYF
TRBV6-4	.	.	TRBJ2-7	TGTGCCAGCACCGTTTACCGAGGGGAGTACGAGCAGTACTTC	CASTVYRGEYEQYF
TRBV12-3/TRBV12-4	TRBD2	many	TRBJ2-3	TGTGCCAGCAGACCAAAAGCGGGAGAGGGGGTTACAGATACGCAGTATTTT	CASRPKAGEGVTDTQYF
TRBV28	.	few	TRBJ2-2	TGTGCCAGCAGTCTCGCACAGGGCCCCACCGGGGAGCTGTTTTTT	CASSLAQGPTGELFF
TRBV5-1	.	many	TRBJ1-2	TGCGCCAGCAGCTTGGGACATAACGATGGCTACACCTTC	CASSLGHNDGYTF
TRBV29-1	.	.	TRBJ1-1	TGCAGCATAAGTGGGGGGGGCACGGTCACTGAAGCTTTCTTT	CSISGGGTVTEAFF
TRBV27	TRBD1	.	TRBJ2-1	TGTGCCAGCAGGGCCTCGGGACAGAATGAGCAGTTCTTC	CASRASGQNEQFF
TRBV7-9	.	.	TRBJ2-6	TGTGCCAGCAGCTTAGTGGTCCGCGGCTCCGTCCTGACTTTC	CASSLVVRGSVLTF
TRBV24-1	.	many	TRBJ2-1	TGTGCCACCAGTGATTTGCGTGGAGTTGAGCAGTTCTTC	CATSDLRGVEQFF
TRBV4-1	.	.	TRBJ2-1	TGCGCCAGCAGCCCTCTAACGGGTGAGCAGTTCTTC	CASSPLTGEQFF
TRBV6-1	TRBD2	many	TRBJ2-7	TGTGCCAGCAAGTCGACTAGCGGGATCTACGAGCAGTACTTC	CASKSTSGIYEQYF
TRBV30	.	.	TRBJ2-6	TGTGCCTGGGGTAGTTTCTCTGGGGCCAACGTCCTGACTTTC	CAWGSFSGANVLTF